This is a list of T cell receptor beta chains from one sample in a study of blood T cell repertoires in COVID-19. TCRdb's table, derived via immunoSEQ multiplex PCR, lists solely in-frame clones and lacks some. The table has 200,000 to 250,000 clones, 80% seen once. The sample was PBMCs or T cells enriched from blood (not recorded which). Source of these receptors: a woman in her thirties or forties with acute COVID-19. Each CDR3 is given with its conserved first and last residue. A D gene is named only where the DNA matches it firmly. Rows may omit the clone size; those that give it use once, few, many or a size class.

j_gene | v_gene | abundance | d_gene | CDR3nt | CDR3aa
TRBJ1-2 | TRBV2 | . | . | TGTGCCAGCAGGGGGGCGTATGGCTACACCTTC | CASRGAYGYTF
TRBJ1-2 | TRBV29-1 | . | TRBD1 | TGCAGCGTTGAAAGGACAGGGTATGGCTACACCTTC | CSVERTGYGYTF
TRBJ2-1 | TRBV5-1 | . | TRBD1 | TGCGCCAGCAGCATGGGGACAGGGTTTTACAATGAGCAGTTCTTC | CASSMGTGFYNEQFF
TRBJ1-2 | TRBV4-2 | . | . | TGTGCCAGCAGTCATAATCGCATACGCGCGGATGGCTACACCTTC | CASSHNRIRADGYTF
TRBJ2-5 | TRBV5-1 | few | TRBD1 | TGCGCCAGCAGGGACCGGACAGGGGATTCAGAGACCCAGTACTTC | CASRDRTGDSETQYF
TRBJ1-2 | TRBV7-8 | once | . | TGTGCCAGCACCGAGACCGGCGGGTCCCTGCCCTATGGCTACACCTTC | CASTETGGSLPYGYTF
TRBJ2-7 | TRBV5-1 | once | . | TGCGCCAGCAGCTTGGACAGCACCTACGAGCAGTACTTC | CASSLDSTYEQYF
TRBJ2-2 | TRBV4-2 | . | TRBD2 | TGTGCCAGCAGCCGTAGCGGGGGGGCCACCGGGGAGCTGTTTTTT | CASSRSGGATGELFF
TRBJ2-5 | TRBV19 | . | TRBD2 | TGTGCCAGTAGTATCAGTCCCGGGGAGGGAGAGACCCAGTACTTC | CASSISPGEGETQYF
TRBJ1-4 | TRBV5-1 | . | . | TGCGCCAGCAGCTTGCGAGGTACAACTAATGAAAAACTGTTTTTT | CASSLRGTTNEKLFF
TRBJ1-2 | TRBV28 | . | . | TGTGCCAGCAGTTTATCGGCCAGGGCATACGGCTACACCTTC | CASSLSARAYGYTF
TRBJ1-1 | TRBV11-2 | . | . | TGTGCCAGCAGCTTAGATGGGGAGGACACTGAAGCTTTCTTT | CASSLDGEDTEAFF
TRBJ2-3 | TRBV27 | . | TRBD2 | TGTGCCAGCAGTCTCTGGACTAGCGGGCAACCAGATACGCAGTATTTT | CASSLWTSGQPDTQYF
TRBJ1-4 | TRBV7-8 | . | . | TGTGCCAGCAGCTTAGGTTTACTGGGAGGAAATGAAAAACTGTTTTTT | CASSLGLLGGNEKLFF
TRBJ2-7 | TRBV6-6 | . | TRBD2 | TGTGCCAGCAGCCGATCCCGGGACTACGCCCACGAGCAGTACTTC | CASSRSRDYAHEQYF
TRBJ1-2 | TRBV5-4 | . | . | TGTGCCAGCAGCTTATCGGCCCAGGGCTATGGCTACACCTTC | CASSLSAQGYGYTF
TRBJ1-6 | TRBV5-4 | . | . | TGTGCCAGCAGCTTGCGGGGAAGGTTTGATTCACCCCTCCACTTT | CASSLRGRFDSPLHF
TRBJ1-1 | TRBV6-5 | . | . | TGTGCCAGCAGTTCCCTCTCAGTAGGGACAAACACTGAAGCTTTCTTT | CASSSLSVGTNTEAFF
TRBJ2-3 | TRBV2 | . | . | TGTGCCAGCACCGCCGAAGGGGGAAGTCAAGCAGATACGCAGTATTTT | CASTAEGGSQADTQYF
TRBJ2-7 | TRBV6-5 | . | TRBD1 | TGTGCTTCCGATTCCGGGACAGGGGACTTTGTGGAGCAGTACTTC | CASDSGTGDFVEQYF
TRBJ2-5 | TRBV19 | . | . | TGTGCCAGTAACCACGGGGGAAAGAGAGAGACCCAGTACTTC | CASNHGGKRETQYF
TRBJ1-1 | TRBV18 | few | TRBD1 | TGTGCCAGCTCACCGTCTGGACAGGGTATCACTGAAGCTTTCTTT | CASSPSGQGITEAFF
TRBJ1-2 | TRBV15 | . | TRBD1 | TGTGCCACCAGCAGGGGACCCGAGGGGACAGTAGGTGGCTACACCTTC | CATSRGPEGTVGGYTF
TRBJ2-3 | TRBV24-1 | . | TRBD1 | TGTGCCACCAGTGAGTCAGGGGGCCCAGATACGCAGTATTTT | CATSESGGPDTQYF
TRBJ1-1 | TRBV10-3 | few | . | TGTGCCATCAGTGAGTCTTATACTAACACTGAAGCTTTCTTT | CAISESYTNTEAFF
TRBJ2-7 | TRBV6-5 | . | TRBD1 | TGTGCCAGCAGTTATCTCGGGACAGGGGGGCGTCGCGAGCAGTACTTC | CASSYLGTGGRREQYF
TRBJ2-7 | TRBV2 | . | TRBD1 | TGTGCCAGCACATTGGGACAGGGGGCGTCAAGCTACGAGCAGTACTTC | CASTLGQGASSYEQYF
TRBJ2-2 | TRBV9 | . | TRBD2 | TGTGCCAGCAGCGTAGAACTAGCGGGAGATCCGAACACCGGGGAGCTGTTTTTT | CASSVELAGDPNTGELFF
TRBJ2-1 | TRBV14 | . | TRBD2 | TGTGCCAGCAGCCAAGAACTGGGACTAGCGGGATATGAGCAGTTCTTC | CASSQELGLAGYEQFF
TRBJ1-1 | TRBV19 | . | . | TGTGCCAGTAGTATAGGCGAGTACACTGAAGCTTTCTTT | CASSIGEYTEAFF
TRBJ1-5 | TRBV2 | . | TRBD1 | TGTGCCACCGCGGGACAGGGGGCCTTTCAGCCCCAGCATTTT | CATAGQGAFQPQHF
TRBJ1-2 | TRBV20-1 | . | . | TGCAGTGCCCGGGGTTTCTATGGCTACACCTTC | CSARGFYGYTF
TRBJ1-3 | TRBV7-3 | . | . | TGTGCCAGCAGCCGAGGCCCAAGCTCTGGAAACACCATATATTTT | CASSRGPSSGNTIYF
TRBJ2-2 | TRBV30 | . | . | TGTGCCTGGAGTGTCGTAGGTTCCGGGACCGGGGAGCTGTTTTTT | CAWSVVGSGTGELFF
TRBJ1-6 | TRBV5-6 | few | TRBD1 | TGTGCCAGCAGCCCGACAGGGGAATCACCCCTCCACTTT | CASSPTGESPLHF
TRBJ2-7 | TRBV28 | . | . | TGTGCCAGCAGTTCTTGGGCAGTTACTTCCTACGAGCAGTACTTC | CASSSWAVTSYEQYF
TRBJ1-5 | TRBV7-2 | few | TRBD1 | TGTGCCAGCAGCCAGACAGGGGGCAGGAGCAATCAGCCCCAGCATTTT | CASSQTGGRSNQPQHF